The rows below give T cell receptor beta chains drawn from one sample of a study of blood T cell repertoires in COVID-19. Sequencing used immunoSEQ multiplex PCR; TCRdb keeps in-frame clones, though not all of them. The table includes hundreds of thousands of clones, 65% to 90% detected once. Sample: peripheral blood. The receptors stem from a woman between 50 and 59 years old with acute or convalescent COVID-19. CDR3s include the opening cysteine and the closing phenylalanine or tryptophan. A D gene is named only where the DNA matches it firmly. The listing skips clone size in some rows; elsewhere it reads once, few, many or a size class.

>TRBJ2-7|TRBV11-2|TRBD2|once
TGTGCCAGCTTAGGGAATGGGAGGGTTGGTTACGAGCAGTACTTC
CASLGNGRVGYEQYF
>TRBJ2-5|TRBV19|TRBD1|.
TGTGCCAGTAATAAGGCAGGGGGCTTTGAGACCCAGTACTTC
CASNKAGGFETQYF
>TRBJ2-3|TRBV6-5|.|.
TGTGCCAGCAGCATAAGGGGTGGTACGCAGTATTTT
CASSIRGGTQYF
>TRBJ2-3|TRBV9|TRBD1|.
TGTGCCAGCAGCGTAGATGGGACAGGGGGTATAGATACGCAGTATTTT
CASSVDGTGGIDTQYF
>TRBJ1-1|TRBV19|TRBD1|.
TGTGCCAGTAGCACAGGGGGCGTCGGCACTGAAGCTTTCTTT
CASSTGGVGTEAFF
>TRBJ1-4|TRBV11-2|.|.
TGTGCCAGCAGCTTAGACTGGGGGCTAGGTGAAAAACTGTTTTTT
CASSLDWGLGEKLFF
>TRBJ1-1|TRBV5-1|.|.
TGCGCCAGCAGAGGGGTCGGGAACACTGAAGCTTTCTTT
CASRGVGNTEAFF
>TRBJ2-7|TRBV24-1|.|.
TGTGCCACCAGTGCGGGACAACCTCCCTACGAGCAGTACTTC
CATSAGQPPYEQYF
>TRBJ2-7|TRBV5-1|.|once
TGCGCCAGCAGCTCGGGGGCCTACGAGCAGTACTTC
CASSSGAYEQYF
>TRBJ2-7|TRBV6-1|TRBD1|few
TGTGCCAGCAGTGAGGGGACCACAGGGGTCAACGAGCAGTACTTC
CASSEGTTGVNEQYF
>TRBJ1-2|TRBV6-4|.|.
TGTGCCAGCAGTGACGGGGGGAACTATGGCTACACCTTC
CASSDGGNYGYTF
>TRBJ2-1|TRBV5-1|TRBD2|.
TGCGCCAGCAATCGCATAGCGGGAGGACGGAATGAGCAGTTCTTC
CASNRIAGGRNEQFF
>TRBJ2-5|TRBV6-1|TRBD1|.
TGTGCCAGCAGTGCCCCCCTGCGGACAGGGAATCAAGAGACCCAGTACTTC
CASSAPLRTGNQETQYF
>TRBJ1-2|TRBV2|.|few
TGTGCCAGCAGTGCGCTGTCCGGTGGCTACACCTTC
CASSALSGGYTF
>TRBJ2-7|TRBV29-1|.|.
TGCAGCGTATCCTCTACTCCCTACGAGCAGTACTTC
CSVSSTPYEQYF
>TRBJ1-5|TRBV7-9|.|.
TGTGCCAGCAGCTCAGGCAGTGATAGCAATCAGCCCCAGCATTTT
CASSSGSDSNQPQHF
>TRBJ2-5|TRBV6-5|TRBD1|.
TGTGCCAGCAGCCGATGGACAGGTTCTCAAGAGACCCAGTACTTC
CASSRWTGSQETQYF
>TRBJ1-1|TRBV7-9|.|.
TGTGCCAGCAGCACCACTAGGACAGACCAAGCTTTCTTT
CASSTTRTDQAFF
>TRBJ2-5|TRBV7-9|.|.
TGTGCCAGCAGCTTAGGGAGGCGGTCTGGAGAGACCCAGTACTTC
CASSLGRRSGETQYF
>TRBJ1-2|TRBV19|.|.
TGTGCCACCTCCCGGGGGACTAACTATGGCTACACCTTC
CATSRGTNYGYTF
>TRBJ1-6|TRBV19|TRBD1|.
TGTGCCAGTAGTACGGACAGGGGGCTTTGGAATTCACCCCTCCACTTT
CASSTDRGLWNSPLHF
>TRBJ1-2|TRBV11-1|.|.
TGTGCCAGCAGCCCCCAGGGGTCGAGTGGCTACACCTTC
CASSPQGSSGYTF
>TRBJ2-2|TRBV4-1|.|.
TGCGCCAGCAGCCCCGACAGGATCGGGGAGCTGTTTTTT
CASSPDRIGELFF
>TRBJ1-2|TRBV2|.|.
TGTGCCAGCTGTATACAGGGAACGGAGGAGTGGTGCTATGGCTACACCTTC
CASCIQGTEEWCYGYTF
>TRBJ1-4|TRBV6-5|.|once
TGTGCCAGCCGGGACACCGGTCTAACTGAAAAACTGTTTTTT
CASRDTGLTEKLFF
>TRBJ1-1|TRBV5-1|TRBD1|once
TGCGCCAGCAGCTTGACGCTCTCGTCCAGGGGGGCTGAAGCTTTCTTT
CASSLTLSSRGAEAFF
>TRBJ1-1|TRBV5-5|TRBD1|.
TGTGCCAGCAGGAGACAGGGGAACACTGAAGCTTTCTTT
CASRRQGNTEAFF
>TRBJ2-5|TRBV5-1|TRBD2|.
TGCGCCAGCACCCCGGGGGGGCGCGTTGAAGAGACCCAGTACTTC
CASTPGGRVEETQYF
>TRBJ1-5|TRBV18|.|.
TGTGCCAGCTCACCAGAGGCGGGTCAGCCCCAGCATTTT
CASSPEAGQPQHF
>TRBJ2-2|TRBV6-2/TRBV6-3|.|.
TGTGCCAGCAGCGGCCGTGGGGAGCTGTTTTTT
CASSGRGELFF